Described below is a single T cell receptor (beta chain) sequence and its context. Its antigen is as yet unknown. This record belongs to a study of T cell responses to AZD1222 COVID-19 vaccine. Findings and caveats of the study: Spike-specific TCR breadth and depth grew following two AZD1222 doses. Unmutated variant regions are reportedly targeted by nearly half of spike-specific TCRs.

TCRdb's copy holds only in-frame clones and misses some; the assay was immunoSEQ multiplex PCR. The table records roughly 110,000 clones, 90% of them present only once. The V gene end was trimmed by 6 bases and the J gene end by 7 bases; junction bases not matched to a gene: 10. The CDR3 runs to 15 residues. Germline V gene sequence: CDR1 SGDLS, CDR2 YYNGEE. The sequenced sample was peripheral blood, obtained on day 0 of AZD1222 vaccination. The chain has TRBV9 and TRBJ2-2; 9 bases agree with TRBD1. The TCR sequence derives from an adult in good health. CDR3 nucleotide sequence: TGTGCCAGCACCAACCAGAACAGGGGGCACGGGGAGCTGTTTTTT. Protein: CASTNQNRGHGELFF.